The 22 T cell receptor beta chains in this list originate from one sample, sequenced in a study of T cell responses to AZD1222 COVID-19 vaccine. Generated by immunoSEQ multiplex PCR, the TCRdb table keeps only in-frame clones and is missing some. Among some 160,000 clones listed, approximately 90% were seen once. This material consisted of peripheral blood, taken 28 days after the second AZD1222 dose. The origin of the receptors is an adult who received the AZD1222 COVID-19 vaccine.

The V call is TRBV3-1 (or the pseudogene TRBV3-2), the J call TRBJ2-7; the D is unclear. The germline V gene has CDR1 LGHDT and CDR2 YNNKEL (reference sequence). V was clipped by 4 bases and J by 2 bases, with 6 bases between them. The CDR3 covers 12 residues. The CDR3 DNA reads as TGTGCCAGCAGCCCTCAGACCTACGAGCAGTACTTC. The encoded protein is CASSPQTYEQYF.

The rearrangement joins TRBV19 to TRBJ2-2; unclear D gene. The V and J ends lost 3 bases and 8 bases respectively, with 10 bases between them. The CDR3 length is 13 residues. Germline loops: CDR1 LNHDA, CDR2 SQIVND (reference sequence). The CDR3: CASSISEQGELFF. The DNA for the CDR3 is TGTGCCAGTAGTATCTCGGAGCAGGGGGAGCTGTTTTTT.

This clone was counted between two and nine times. The chain couples TRBV6-1 to TRBJ1-4; maybe TRBD1 (5 bases). The germline CDR1 and CDR2 sequences are MNHNS and SASEGT. There are 15 residues in the CDR3. Trimming took off 2 bases at V and 3 bases at J, with 10 bases between the two ends. CDR3 protein: CASSEPTAANEKLFF. The CDR3 DNA sequence: TGTGCCAGCAGTGAACCGACAGCTGCTAATGAAAAACTGTTTTTT.

This chain uses TRBV5-4 with TRBJ2-7; 7 nucleotides line up with TRBD1. Looked up from germline, CDR1 is SGHNT and CDR2 is YYREEE (reference sequence). V lost 4 bases and J lost 4; bases outside the gene matches: 11. The CDR3 contains 15 residues. The CDR3 coding sequence is TGTGCCAGCAGCCCCACAGGGGCTAAAGAATACGAGCAGTACTTC. This sequence encodes CASSPTGAKEYEQYF.

The chain carries TRBV28 and TRBJ2-7; D is uncertain. Trimming removed 6 bases at V and 7 bases at J, with 19 bases between. Germline assignment: CDR1 MDHEN and CDR2 SYDVKM. The CDR3 contains 14 residues. The CDR3 DNA reads as TGTGCCAGCAGAAGGACGGGTAGTAATTTAGAGCAGTACTTC. As protein: CASRRTGSNLEQYF.

The rearrangement uses TRBV4-2 and TRBJ1-4; no firm D call. Germline V gives CDR1 LGHNA, CDR2 YNFKEQ. V gave up 1 base and J gave up 8 bases, with 14 bases separating them. The CDR3 loop spans 15 amino acids. CDR3 in amino acids: CASSQARPLTEKLFF. Written as DNA, the CDR3 is TGTGCCAGCAGCCAAGCCAGACCCCTAACCGAAAAACTGTTTTTT.

This clone was detected only a few times. V gene TRBV7-2 combines with J gene TRBJ2-7, with a possible D match to TRBD1 (5 bases). The V end was cut by 5 bases, the J end by 4 bases, with 21 bases between. The CDR3 totals 16 residues. The germline CDR1 and CDR2 sequences are SGHTA and FQGNSA. The CDR3 bases are TGTGCCAGCAGCCCTTCTGAGGACATGCTCACGTACGAGCAGTACTTC. Translation: CASSPSEDMLTYEQYF.

V and J are TRBV7-2 and TRBJ2-7; 13 positions agree with TRBD2. V trimming: 4 bases; J trimming: 4 bases; junction bases outside the gene matches: 7. Germline values: CDR1 SGHTA, CDR2 FQGNSA. The CDR3 contains 16 residues. The DNA for the CDR3 is TGTGCCAGCAGCTCTACTAGCGGGAGGGCAGGTTACGAGCAGTACTTC. Amino acid sequence: CASSSTSGRAGYEQYF.

The chain's CDR3 is CASSFDPSTEAFF. The CDR3 region has the DNA TGTGCCAGCAGTTTCGACCCCTCCACTGAAGCTTTCTTT. The J gene is TRBJ1-1, the V gene TRBV6-5; D uncertain. The CDR3 has 13 amino acids. V was cut by 4 bases and J by 4 bases, with 10 bases left in between. The germline gives CDR1 MNHEY, CDR2 SVGAGI.

The chain joins TRBV6-6 to TRBJ1-2; 8 nucleotides line up with TRBD1. CDR3 length equals 14 residues. V shed 6 bases and J 6 bases; nucleotides not matched to a gene: 9. Germline lookup yields CDR1 MNHNY and CDR2 SVGAGI (reference sequence). The CDR3 nucleotides are TGTGCCAGCAGAACCGTGCAGGGGGCTAATGGCTACACCTTC. It translates to CASRTVQGANGYTF.

The CDR3 bases are TGTGCCAGCAGCCAATCGAGAACAGGGGACACTGAAGCTTTCTTT. Protein sequence: CASSQSRTGDTEAFF. The chain is built from TRBV16 and TRBJ1-1, with 7 bases fitting TRBD1. The CDR3 has 15 amino acids. Germline CDR1 KGHSY, CDR2 FQNENV. Trimming took 0 bases from V and 3 from J; bases not matched to a gene: 4.

The chain has TRBV7-8 and TRBJ1-5; the D is unclear. V lost 5 bases to trimming and J lost 1 base, with 12 bases between them. Germline CDR1 SGHVS, CDR2 FQNEAQ. The length of the CDR3 is 15 residues. The CDR3 loop is CASSPTPGSNQPQHF. Here the CDR3 DNA reads TGTGCCAGCAGCCCTACCCCCGGGAGCAATCAGCCCCAGCATTTT. The whole variable domain, filled in from reference TRBV7-8 and TRBJ1-5, reads GAGVSQSPRYKVAKRGQDVALRCDPISGHVSLFWYQQALGQGPEFLTYFQNEAQLDKSGLPSDRFFAERPEGSVSTLKIQRTQQEDSAVYLCASSPTPGSNQPQHFGDGTRLSIL.

This clone was recorded only once. The chain is built from TRBV2 and TRBJ1-1; TRBD1 matches 7 bases. Germline V gene sequence: CDR1 SNHLY, CDR2 FYNNEI. V shed 4 bases and J 4 bases; nucleotides not matched to a gene: 12. The CDR3 contains 16 residues. For the CDR3, the DNA is TGTGCCAGCAGTGCCGGGACAGCCACCGGGGGCACTGAAGCTTTCTTT. Amino acid sequence: CASSAGTATGGTEAFF.

The V call is TRBV21-1, the J call TRBJ2-7; TRBD1 is the table's D call, not checked against the DNA. TRBV21-1 is marked as a pseudogene. There are 19 residues in the CDR3. The CDR3 DNA reads as TGTGCCAGCAGCAAAGGTAGCGGGGACAGGGGTCATACCTACGAAGAGCAGTACTTC. Its protein product is CASSKGSGDRGHTYEEQYF.

The rearrangement uses TRBV5-5 and TRBJ2-7, with D perhaps TRBD1 (6 bases). Trimming pared 3 bases from V and 2 bases from J, leaving 9 bases between. The CDR3 is made up of 13 amino acids. Germline V gene data show CDR1 as SGHKS and CDR2 as YYEKEE (reference sequence). This chain's CDR3 is CASSYRQAYEQYF. DNA of the CDR3: TGTGCCAGCAGCTACCGACAGGCCTACGAGCAGTACTTC.

The chain recombines TRBV2 with TRBJ1-6; possibly TRBD1 for D (5 bases). The CDR3 runs 13 residues. Per the germline V gene, CDR1 is SNHLY and CDR2 is FYNNEI. Trimming removed 4 bases at V and 15 bases at J, with 16 bases between. CDR3 nucleotide sequence: TGTGCCAGCAGTGCGGTACAGGAGGGAATCCTCCACTTT. It translates to CASSAVQEGILHF. Drawing the rest from reference TRBV2 and TRBJ1-6, the complete variable domain is EPEVTQTPSHQVTQMGQEVILRCVPISNHLYFYWYRQILGQKVEFLVSFYNNEISEKSEIFDDQFSVERPDGSNFTLKIRSTKLEDSAMYFCASSAVQEGILHFGNGTRLTVT.

The chain couples TRBV19 to TRBJ2-1; the D gene is possibly TRBD1 (5 bases). The CDR3 runs 12 residues. V lost 6 bases, J lost 8 bases, and 11 bases lay in between. Germline CDR1 is LNHDA and CDR2 is SQIVND (reference sequence). CDR3 DNA: TGTGCCAGTAGCAGGGCGAACTATGAGCAGTTCTTC. This codes for CASSRANYEQFF.

The gene calls are TRBV10-1 and TRBJ2-3, with 9 nucleotides matching TRBD2. Germline CDR1 WNHNN, CDR2 SYGVQD (reference sequence). There are 15 residues in the CDR3. V gave up 3 bases and J gave up 3 bases; unmatched junction bases: 4. Here the CDR3 reads CASSDLAGTTDTQYF. DNA of the CDR3: TGCGCCAGCAGTGATCTAGCGGGGACAACAGATACGCAGTATTTT.

The J gene is TRBJ1-4, the V gene TRBV10-1, with D perhaps matching TRBD1 (5 bases). The germline V and J ends were trimmed by 3 bases and 7 bases, with 9 bases remaining between them. Germline V gives CDR1 WNHNN, CDR2 SYGVQD (reference sequence). The CDR3 consists of 13 residues. The CDR3 is CASSDSGSEKLFF. The CDR3 region has the DNA TGCGCCAGCAGTGACTCAGGGAGTGAAAAACTGTTTTTT.

The V call is TRBV3-1 (or the pseudogene TRBV3-2), the J call TRBJ2-7; TRBD1 matches 8 bases. J gave up 1 base and V 4 bases, and 9 bases lay outside the gene matches. CDR1 is LGHDT and CDR2 is YNNKEL in the germline V gene (reference sequence). This CDR3 contains 16 residues. The chain's CDR3 is CASSPWVTGVSYEQYF. DNA of the CDR3: TGTGCCAGCAGCCCCTGGGTGACAGGGGTTTCCTACGAGCAGTACTTC.

The V gene is TRBV7-2, the J gene TRBJ2-3; TRBD2 agrees at 7 bases. The V gene end was trimmed by 3 bases and the J gene end by 0 bases; junction bases not matched to a gene: 6. Germline V gene lookup returns CDR1 SGHTA and CDR2 FQGNSA. The CDR3 is 16 amino acids. The DNA for the CDR3 is TGTGCCAGCAGCTTCCTCGGGGGGACTAGCACAGATACGCAGTATTTT. Its translation is CASSFLGGTSTDTQYF.

This clone was recorded only once. The chain recombines TRBV9 with TRBJ1-3; tentative D call: TRBD1 (5 bases). The CDR3 extends over 15 amino acids. Trimming left V 4 bases short and J 3 bases short, with 14 bases between. Germline values: CDR1 SGDLS, CDR2 YYNGEE. DNA of the CDR3: TGTGCCAGCAGCTCCACGGGGGGGGTTGGAAACACCATATATTTT. It is translated as CASSSTGGVGNTIYF.